This T cell receptor beta chain stems from a study of blood T cell repertoires in COVID-19. Study details: Collection of acute and convalescent COVID-19 samples took place in the United States, Italy and Spain. T cells, B-cell-depleted T cells, or PBMCs supplied cDNA or gDNA.

How the authors handled the data: The authors estimated nucleated cell counts from reference gene primer amplification. Sequencing used immunoSEQ multiplex PCR; TCRdb keeps in-frame clones, though not all of them. V and J calls plus clone size are reproduced from that table; the DNA served to infer D and trimming. The data show 120,000 to 150,000 clones, with just over 85% seen just once and 7% to 10% held by the top ten. The sequence was collected from a woman aged 55 to 70 with acute or convalescent COVID-19. The source material was peripheral blood.

The CDR3 loop is CARAGRGNSPLHF. Written as DNA, the CDR3 is TGTGCCCGAGCGGGCAGGGGGAATTCACCCCTCCACTTT. The J gene is TRBJ1-6, the V gene TRBV30; TRBD1 agrees at 7 bases. The CDR3 has 13 residues. Germline V gene sequence: CDR1 GTSNPN, CDR2 SVGIG (reference sequence). V trimming: 8 bases; J trimming: 7 bases; junction bases outside the gene matches: 8.